This T cell receptor (beta chain) was obtained from a study of T cell repertoires in ileal Crohn's disease. Time point of the sample: neoterminal ileum biopsy at postoperative endoscopy, about 6 months after surgery. Generated by immunoSEQ multiplex PCR, the TCRdb table keeps only in-frame clones and is missing some. The sample holds some 11,000 clones, around 70% seen once. The V gene's germline CDR1 is MNHEY and CDR2 SMNVEV (reference sequence). V lost 3 bases to trimming and J lost 10 bases, with 13 bases between them. The CDR3 is made up of 13 amino acids. The genes are TRBV27 and TRBJ2-1, with D maybe TRBD2 (6 bases). Sequencing input: ileal tissue. The sequence came from an adult with Crohn's disease. The CDR3 region is CASSFYSGHEQFF. The CDR3 DNA reads as TGTGCCAGCAGTTTCTATAGCGGACACGAGCAGTTCTTC.